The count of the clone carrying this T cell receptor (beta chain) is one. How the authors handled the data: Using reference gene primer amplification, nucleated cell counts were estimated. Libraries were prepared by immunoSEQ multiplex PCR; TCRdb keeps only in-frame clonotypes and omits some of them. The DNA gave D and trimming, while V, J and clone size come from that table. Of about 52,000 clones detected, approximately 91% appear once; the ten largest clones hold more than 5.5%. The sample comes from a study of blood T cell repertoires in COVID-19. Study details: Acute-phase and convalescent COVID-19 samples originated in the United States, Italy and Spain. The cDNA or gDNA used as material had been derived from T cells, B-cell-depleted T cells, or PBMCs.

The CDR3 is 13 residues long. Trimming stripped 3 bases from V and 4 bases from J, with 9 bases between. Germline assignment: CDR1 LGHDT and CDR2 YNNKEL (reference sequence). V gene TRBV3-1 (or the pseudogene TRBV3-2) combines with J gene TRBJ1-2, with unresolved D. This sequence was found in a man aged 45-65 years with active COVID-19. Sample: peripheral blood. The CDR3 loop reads CASSHRSPYGYTF. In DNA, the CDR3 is TGTGCCAGCAGCCATAGGAGCCCCTATGGCTACACCTTC.